This TCR beta chain is drawn from a study of blood T cell repertoires in COVID-19 (dated by TCRdb to 2019 to 2021). Background on the whole study: Collaborator samples came from the United States, Italy and Spain and covered acute and convalescent phases of COVID-19. The material from the prospective study consisted of cDNA or gDNA derived from T cells, B-cell-depleted T cells, or PBMCs. Subjects who had been exposed to COVID-19, were actively infected with it, or had recovered from it provided the deeply sampled blood TCRbeta repertoires that made up the dataset. The repertoires were made available in a free public database intended to serve as a resource for research on the immune response to SARS-CoV-2. Samples were obtained from the ongoing ImmuneRACE study (first 160 participants) and from some 1,300 subjects provided by 6 global collaborators. The sample metadata nearly always contained a de-identified subject ID, COVID-19 status, age in years and sex. HLA class I and class II types, where available, came from metadata supplied by the sample provider rather than from assay-based typing.

The CDR1 and CDR2 encoded by the germline V gene are SGHVS and FQNEAQ. Cut back by 2 bases and 4 bases, the V and J ends lie 15 bases apart. The CDR3, cysteine through phenylalanine, is 16 amino acids long. The entry retains the CDR3 DNA only, 48 bases that are in frame from base 1. The investigation overall reported the following: The amount of clinical and demographic metadata varied by source and participant and was provided uncurated.

About this clone itself: Its recognized antigen is unknown. Nothing much larger sits one base from this clone, and base qualities are not available.

Collaborating institutions collected whole blood in K2EDTA tubes following their own protocols. Collaborator samples were shipped for TCRbeta analysis as frozen whole blood, isolated PBMCs, or DNA extracted from either sample type. TCRbeta CDR3 regions were amplified from genomic DNA by means of the immunoSEQ Assay, a bias-controlled multiplex PCR. Per the source publication's procedure: Within the assay, amplification of reference gene primers was used to estimate how many nucleated cells each sample contained. To quantify the absolute abundance of each unique TCRbeta CDR3 rearrangement, sequence reads were collapsed and filtered. Productive Simpson clonality was computed per sample as the square root of Simpson's diversity index over productive rearrangements. Entries here come from immuneACCESS through TCRdb and include only in-frame sequences with V and J called. Some clones fail to appear in such tables; in the studies checked, an unresolved V gene covers under half of the shortfall, and the cause of the remainder is unknown. V and J calls and clone size come straight from that table; D and trimming were deduced from the DNA. This sample is represented by roughly 200,000 clones; roughly four fifths of them were singletons. The leading ten clones occupy 4.4% of the sample.

The chain is assembled from TRBV7-8 and TRBJ1-3, with TRBD1 perhaps the D gene, on 5 matching bases. The source material was peripheral blood. The sequence was collected from a man in his fifties or sixties with active or convalescent COVID-19. The nucleotides read TGTGCCAGCAGCTTATCTTTTCAGGGCGGAGGAAACACCATATATTTT. This is translated as CASSLSFQGGGNTIYF.